This entry lists 29 T cell receptor beta chains sequenced from one sample in a study of blood T cell repertoires in COVID-19. The method was immunoSEQ multiplex PCR; TCRdb's version includes in-frame clones alone and lacks a portion of them. Of about 240,000 clones detected, around 86% appear once; the ten largest clones hold around 8%. The sequencing input was peripheral blood. The source is a woman of 80 years or more with COVID-19, enrolled during active disease.

CDR3 sequence (DNA): TGTGCCAGTAGTTCGCGCATTCTGGCCGGGGAGCTGTTTTTT. This translates into CASSSRILAGELFF. V is TRBV19 and J is TRBJ2-2, with D unresolved. CDR3 length equals 14 residues. V was trimmed by 5 bases and J by 6 bases, leaving 13 bases between them. Germline CDR1 LNHDA, CDR2 SQIVND (reference sequence).

This clone was recorded only once. The chain combines TRBV7-2 with TRBJ2-1; the match to TRBD2 covers 8 bases. Germline V lookup: CDR1 SGHTA, CDR2 FQGNSA. The CDR3 runs to 15 residues. The trim removed 5 bases at V and 10 bases at J, leaving 13 bases unmatched. The DNA of the CDR3 is TGTGCCAGCAGCGACTGGGTAGCGGGAAAGCAAGAGCAGTTCTTC. As protein: CASSDWVAGKQEQFF. Based on the CDR3 plus reference TRBV7-2 and TRBJ2-1, the full variable domain is GAGVSQSPSNKVTEKGKDVELRCDPISGHTALYWYRQSLGQGLEFLIYFQGNSAPDKSGLPSDRFSAERTGGSVSTLTIQRTQQEDSAVYLCASSDWVAGKQEQFFGPGTRLTVL.

The chain has TRBV2 and TRBJ2-3, with D unclear. The CDR3 runs to 13 residues. V shed 8 bases and J shed 5 bases, with 14 bases lying between them. Germline V gives CDR1 SNHLY, CDR2 FYNNEI. For the CDR3, the DNA is TGTGCCAGCTCTACCGAACCTGAAGATACGCAGTATTTT. Residues: CASSTEPEDTQYF.

CDR3 protein: CASSPGTGGEAEAFF. For the CDR3, the DNA is TGTGCCAGCAGCCCCGGGACAGGGGGCGAGGCTGAAGCTTTCTTT. The V call is TRBV3-1 (or the pseudogene TRBV3-2), the J call TRBJ1-1, with 12 bases identical to TRBD1. Per the germline V gene, CDR1 is LGHDT and CDR2 is YNNKEL (reference sequence). The CDR3 sequence is 15 residues long. After removal of 4 bases from V and 6 bases from J, the junction contained 6 bases not matched to a gene.

The rearrangement links TRBV5-1 to TRBJ2-2; TRBD2 aligns across 10 bases. The CDR3 totals 17 residues. The germline gives CDR1 SGHRS, CDR2 YFSETQ. V shed 0 bases and J 6 bases; nucleotides not matched to a gene: 8. CDR3: CASSLALSGGASGELFF. CDR3 in DNA: TGCGCCAGCAGCTTGGCCTTAAGCGGGGGGGCCTCCGGGGAGCTGTTTTTT.

The chain combines TRBV5-1 with TRBJ2-5; possible D gene TRBD1, 5 bases. V lost 0 bases and J lost 5, with 14 bases in between. The CDR3 has 15 residues. In germline, CDR1 is SGHRS, CDR2 YFSETQ. In DNA form, the CDR3 reads TGCGCCAGCAGCTTGGCCGGACATGAAGCGGAGACCCAGTACTTC. It translates to CASSLAGHEAETQYF.

The J gene is TRBJ2-7, the V gene TRBV28, with a tentative D call TRBD2 (5 bases). The CDR3 totals 12 residues. Trimming removed 5 bases from V and 6 bases from J, with 11 bases in between. Germline loops: CDR1 MDHEN, CDR2 SYDVKM. CDR3 protein: CASSPARGEQYF. DNA of the CDR3: TGTGCCAGCAGTCCGGCCCGGGGCGAGCAGTACTTC.

V usage is TRBV19 and J usage is TRBJ2-6; the D gene is possibly TRBD2 (6 bases). The germline V gene has CDR1 LNHDA and CDR2 SQIVND (reference sequence). V was clipped by 7 bases and J by 2 bases, with 12 bases between them. This CDR3 is 15 amino acids long. DNA for the CDR3: TGTGCCAGTACCCCCCGGGGGACTGGGGCCAACGTCCTGACTTTC. Its protein product is CASTPRGTGANVLTF.

A word on this clone: The junction does not match germline at one end; this may be a read error. This chain connects TRBV28 to TRBJ2-7; 11 nucleotides match TRBD2. CDR1 and CDR2 (germline): MDHEN, SYDVKM. CDR3 length equals 11 residues. The CDR3 DNA follows: TGTGCCAGCAGTTCGGGACTAGCGGCCTGGTTC. As protein: CASSSGLAAWF.

This sequence joins TRBV6-5 and TRBJ1-1; 7 bases fit TRBD1. The CDR3 has 14 residues. The V and J ends lost 5 bases and 5 bases, in that order; junction bases with no gene match: 8. CDR1 MNHEY and CDR2 SVGAGI come from the germline V gene. CDR3 sequence reads: CASSRGTDRTEAFF. For the CDR3, the DNA is TGTGCCAGCAGTCGAGGGACAGACAGAACTGAAGCTTTCTTT.

The CDR3 loop reads CASSLGTRISGNTIYF. The CDR3 coding sequence is TGCGCCAGCAGCTTGGGTACTAGGATCTCTGGAAACACCATATATTTT. The chain carries TRBV5-1 and TRBJ1-3, with D uncertain. Germline CDR1 is SGHRS and CDR2 is YFSETQ. The CDR3 is 16 residues long. Trimming stripped 0 bases from V and 0 bases from J, with 10 bases between.

This clone came up once. The J gene is TRBJ1-1, the V gene TRBV3-1 (or the pseudogene TRBV3-2); no firm D call. Germline V gene lookup returns CDR1 LGHDT and CDR2 YNNKEL (reference sequence). The CDR3 runs to 15 residues. Trimming cost V 1 base and J 4 bases, with 13 bases left between them. CDR3 sequence: CASSQGAHPSTEAFF. CDR3 bases: TGTGCCAGCAGCCAAGGCGCCCACCCTAGCACTGAAGCTTTCTTT.

CDR3 in DNA: TGCGCCAGCAGCTTGGAGGGACAGACCAATGAGCAGTTCTTC. Its translation is CASSLEGQTNEQFF. The chain employs TRBV5-1 and TRBJ2-1, with TRBD1 matching over 7 bases. The CDR3 spans 14 residues. The J segment lost 6 bases and the V segment lost 0 bases, leaving 3 bases of the junction unmatched. Germline V gives CDR1 SGHRS, CDR2 YFSETQ.

This sequence joins TRBV4-1 and TRBJ1-5; 9 bases fit TRBD1. The V and J ends lost 0 bases and 0 bases, in that order; junction bases with no gene match: 3. CDR3 length: 17 amino acids. Per germline, CDR1 MGHRA and CDR2 YSYEKL. In nucleotides, the CDR3 is TGCGCCAGCAGCCAAGAGGACAGGGGCAATAGCAATCAGCCCCAGCATTTT. Its translation is CASSQEDRGNSNQPQHF.

CDR3 protein: CASSHGGQPQHF. The CDR3 coding sequence is TGTGCCAGCAGCCACGGGGGACAGCCCCAGCATTTT. This chain joins TRBV3-1 (or the pseudogene TRBV3-2) and TRBJ1-5; D possibly corresponds to TRBD1 (5 bases). Germline loops: CDR1 LGHDT, CDR2 YNNKEL (reference sequence). This CDR3 is built from 12 residues. Trimming took 3 bases from V and 7 from J, leaving 7 bases between them.

V is TRBV18 and J is TRBJ1-1; a weak D match, TRBD1 (5 bases). The V gene's germline CDR1 is KGHSH and CDR2 LQKENI. Trimming removed 6 bases from V and 0 bases from J, with 14 bases in between. This CDR3 contains 15 residues. In DNA form, the CDR3 reads TGTGCCAGCTCCTCAGCAGGACAAATGAACACTGAAGCTTTCTTT. Translated: CASSSAGQMNTEAFF. Full variable domain (remainder filled in from reference TRBV18 and TRBJ1-1): NAGVMQNPRHLVRRRGQEARLRCSPMKGHSHVYWYRQLPEEGLKFMVYLQKENIIDESGMPKERFSAEFPKEGPSILRIQQVVRGDSAAYFCASSSAGQMNTEAFFGQGTRLTVV.

V and J are TRBV11-2 and TRBJ2-1, with TRBD2 matching over 8 bases. This CDR3 has 16 amino acids. Germline CDR1 reads SGHAT; CDR2 reads FQNNGV. Trimming removed 1 base from V and 6 bases from J; junction bases left unmatched: 8. The CDR3 DNA is TGTGCCAGCAGCTTAGCCGTAGCGGGATCGGTCAATGAGCAGTTCTTC. Protein product: CASSLAVAGSVNEQFF.

The rearrangement uses TRBV10-3 and TRBJ2-2, with D uncertain. V dropped 2 bases and J dropped 11 bases, with 9 bases sitting between them. Germline V gene data show CDR1 as ENHRY and CDR2 as SYGVKD. CDR3 size: 12 residues. CDR3: CAISEDVGELFF. The DNA for the CDR3 is TGTGCCATCAGTGAGGATGTGGGCGAGCTGTTTTTT.

This chain links TRBV7-2 with TRBJ1-1; TRBD1 matches 7 bases. CDR3 size: 14 residues. In germline, CDR1 is SGHTA, CDR2 FQGNSA. V was clipped by 7 bases and J by 4 bases; unmatched bases: 9. CDR3 DNA: TGTGCCAGCAAGAAAGGGGGCTCGGCCACTGAAGCTTTCTTT. Protein: CASKKGGSATEAFF.

This chain uses TRBV19 with TRBJ2-1; 7 nucleotides match TRBD2. Germline CDR1 LNHDA, CDR2 SQIVND (reference sequence). The CDR3 spans 14 residues. J was trimmed by 9 bases and V by 8 bases; bases with no gene match: 13. The chain's CDR3 is CASLSTSKRGEQFF. The CDR3 nucleotides are TGTGCCAGTTTATCGACTAGCAAGAGGGGTGAGCAGTTCTTC. Filled out from reference TRBV19 and TRBJ2-1, the complete variable domain reads DGGITQSPKYLFRKEGQNVTLSCEQNLNHDAMYWYRQDPGQGLRLIYYSQIVNDFQKGDIAEGYSVSREKKESFPLTVTSAQKNPTAFYLCASLSTSKRGEQFFGPGTRLTVL.

The rearrangement joins TRBV27 to TRBJ2-7; 13 nucleotides match TRBD2. V lost 0 bases, J lost 4 bases, and 0 bases stayed unmatched. From germline, CDR1 is MNHEY and CDR2 SMNVEV (reference sequence). The CDR3 contains 15 residues. CDR3 sequence: CASSLSLAGGYEQYF. DNA for the CDR3: TGTGCCAGCAGTTTATCACTAGCGGGAGGGTACGAGCAGTACTTC.

The genes are TRBV11-2 and TRBJ2-7; D is undetermined. Germline values: CDR1 SGHAT, CDR2 FQNNGV. The length of the CDR3 is 13 residues. V lost 1 base to trimming and J lost 7 bases, with 11 bases between them. The CDR3 reads CASSLVQALEQYF. CDR3 DNA sequence: TGTGCCAGCAGCTTAGTGCAGGCGCTAGAGCAGTACTTC.

There are a few counts of this clone. The V gene is TRBV4-1, the J gene TRBJ1-1; a possible D gene is TRBD1 (5 bases). Deletions cut 3 bases from V and 10 bases from J, with 12 bases between. Germline lookup yields CDR1 MGHRA and CDR2 YSYEKL. The CDR3 is 12 amino acids. The chain's CDR3 is CASSHTLQGAFF. The CDR3 nucleotides read TGCGCCAGCAGCCACACTTTGCAGGGAGCTTTCTTT.

V gene TRBV18 combines with J gene TRBJ2-7, with TRBD2 matching 11 bases. The germline gives CDR1 KGHSH, CDR2 LQKENI. The CDR3 sequence is 14 residues long. Unmatched junction bases numbered 3, after V lost 5 bases and J lost 3 bases. The CDR3 DNA follows: TGTGCCAGCTCAGGGACTAGCGGTAACTACGAGCAGTACTTC. It yields the protein CASSGTSGNYEQYF.

CDR3 bases: TGTGCCAGCAGTGAAGCGCCAGGGACAGCAAGAACACCATACAATGAGCAGTTCTTC. Translated: CASSEAPGTARTPYNEQFF. This rearrangement joins TRBV6-1 to TRBJ2-1; TRBD1 matches at 7 bases. Germline V gives CDR1 MNHNS, CDR2 SASEGT. Losses at the gene ends were 0 bases for V and 4 bases for J; bases not matched to a gene: 15. The CDR3 is made up of 19 amino acids.

The V gene is TRBV5-1, the J gene TRBJ1-4; 10 nucleotides match TRBD1. Trimming removed 2 bases from V and 11 bases from J; junction bases left unmatched: 6. The CDR3 consists of 14 residues. Germline loops: CDR1 SGHRS, CDR2 YFSETQ. CDR3 coding DNA: TGCGCCAGCAGCTTCGGACAGGGGGTGGATAAACTGTTTTTT. Translated, it gives CASSFGQGVDKLFF.

This clone was seen just once. The chain has TRBV7-2 and TRBJ1-2, with a possible D match to TRBD1 (5 bases). The CDR3 totals 13 residues. Germline lookup yields CDR1 SGHTA and CDR2 FQGNSA. The ends were cut back, 5 bases at V and 4 bases at J, with 11 bases in the middle. The CDR3 DNA reads as TGTGCCAGCAGCGCTACAGGAACCTATGGCTACACCTTC. Protein: CASSATGTYGYTF.

This chain links TRBV28 with TRBJ1-5; the D is unclear. The CDR3 extends over 13 amino acids. V was shortened by 5 bases and J by 6 bases, with 11 bases between the two germline ends. CDR1 is MDHEN and CDR2 is SYDVKM in the germline V gene. In nucleotides, the CDR3 is TGTGCCAGCAGTCTCAATACATTTCAGCCCCAGCATTTT. Translation gives CASSLNTFQPQHF.

J is TRBJ1-6 and V is TRBV5-4; 7 bases match TRBD1. The J segment lost 10 bases and the V segment lost 0 bases, leaving 4 bases of the junction unmatched. This CDR3 comprises 14 residues. Per germline, CDR1 SGHNT and CDR2 YYREEE (reference sequence). The CDR3 here is CASSLDRGNSPLHF. CDR3 bases: TGTGCCAGCAGCTTGGACAGGGGTAACTCACCCCTCCACTTT.